This T cell receptor beta chain was obtained from a study of blood T cell repertoires in COVID-19. Study overall: The United States, Italy and Spain were the sources of the acute and convalescent COVID-19 samples. Sources were T cells, B-cell-depleted T cells, or PBMCs; the material itself was cDNA or gDNA.

During active infection, Seattle patients enrolled and were then monitored through disease. Source study methods: Reference gene primers were amplified, and this amplification served to estimate nucleated cell counts. Sequencing used immunoSEQ multiplex PCR; TCRdb keeps in-frame clones, though not all of them. The V and J calls and clone size were taken over from that table, and D and trimming were inferred from the DNA. The sample has 250,000 to 300,000 clones, roughly nine tenths seen once. The sequence was collected from a woman younger than 45 with COVID-19, enrolled during active disease. Sequenced material: peripheral blood.

The CDR3 DNA reads TGTGCCAGCAGCCAGGGCTATAGCTCCTACGAGCAGTACTTC. Its translation is CASSQGYSSYEQYF. The gene calls are TRBV3-1 (or the pseudogene TRBV3-2) and TRBJ2-7; no clear D gene. CDR1 and CDR2 from the germline V gene are LGHDT and YNNKEL (reference sequence). V lost 3 bases, J lost 0 bases, and 9 bases lay in between. This CDR3 is built from 14 residues.